This T cell receptor (beta chain) is from a study of Ad26.COV2.S vaccination and SARS-CoV-2 variants. In regard to this clone: The antigen remains unidentified.

Treatment given: around 19 received Ad26.COV2.S at low or high dose, single or two shots; about 5 received placebo; per-sample allocation not given. Day 63 following the first vaccine or placebo injection was when the samples were taken. V lost 3 bases and J lost 6, with 15 bases in between. In germline, CDR1 is MDHEN, CDR2 SYDVKM. This CDR3 spans 15 amino acids. The table came from immunoSEQ multiplex PCR; TCRdb's copy has only in-frame clones and leaves some out. The sample holds a few hundred thousand clones, about nine tenths seen once. Study-level findings and limits: Considerable breadth of spike-specific CD8+ and CD4+ T cell responses has reportedly been documented following vaccination.

Here the sequenced sample was peripheral blood, taken in a trial of Ad26.COV2.S vaccine versus placebo. The rearrangement links TRBV28 to TRBJ2-1, with D unclear. The clonotype was recovered from a person between 18 and 65 years old who received the Ad26.COV2.S COVID-19 vaccine or a placebo. CDR3 loop: CASSLGSFKSNEQFF. CDR3 bases: TGTGCCAGCAGTTTGGGCAGTTTTAAGAGCAATGAGCAGTTCTTC.